This entry concerns a single TCR beta chain. PCR used 60 Vbeta primers and 13 Jbeta primers. TCRdb's copy holds only in-frame clones and misses some; the assay was immunoSEQ multiplex PCR. The sample includes fewer than 150,000 clones, 80% of them seen just once. This entry is derived from a study of cytomegalovirus exposure and HLA in healthy donors. This clonotype originated in a man aged 30-40 years in good health. What was sequenced was PBMCs.

For the CDR3, the DNA is TGCGCCAGCAGCGTACTAGCGGGGACAGATACGCAGTATTTT. Translating it yields CASSVLAGTDTQYF. This chain joins TRBV5-1 and TRBJ2-3; TRBD2 agrees at 10 bases. The CDR3 spans 14 residues. Germline V gene lookup returns CDR1 SGHRS and CDR2 YFSETQ. Germline trimming cut 4 bases from V and 3 bases from J; bases unmatched to any gene: 2.